This entry features one T cell receptor beta chain sequence. The antigen it binds to is not known. Base qualities are not recorded, but no much larger clone differs from it by a single base. These data come from a study of tumor and adjacent non-tumor tissue in lung cancer (dated by TCRdb to the late 2010s). Background for the entire study: By cancer type, the cohort comprised around 11 adenocarcinoma patients, a couple of squamous cell carcinoma patients and 1 small cell lung cancer patient. The roughly 15 patients were aged about 30 to 80 years, included some 10 men and 5 women, and had TNM stage I to III disease. In total, sequencing yielded 125,075,908 productive TCRbeta reads, which works out to an average of approximately 4 million reads per sample. The study compared bulk TCRbeta repertoires between lung tumor tissue and matched distant non-tumor lung tissue from about 14 lung cancer patients. For each patient, one tumor sample and one normal lung sample were taken, giving around 30 paired specimens that underwent TCRbeta CDR3 sequencing.

RNA was extracted from bulk unsorted tissue and checked for quality with a NanoDrop ND-1000 and an Agilent 2100. Donors were newly diagnosed lung cancer patients admitted for thoracic surgery in China between August and November 2014, without prior chemotherapy. Patients with previous radiotherapy or chemotherapy, or with another concurrent cancer, were excluded from the study. Pieces of surgical tissue measuring roughly 1-2.3 cm3 were kept in RNAlater solution and stored at -80 degrees C until use. V and J are truncated by 1 base and 1 base respectively, leaving an intervening sequence of 14 bases. CDR1 and CDR2, looked up from the germline V gene (reference sequence), are DFQATT and SNEGSKA. The cysteine opens and the phenylalanine closes a CDR3 of 15 amino acids. Just the 45-base CDR3 DNA is kept, in frame starting at base 1. Library preparation employed multiplex PCR. The reads were generated on an Illumina HiSeq 2500. Following protocols modified from ARM-PCR, the researchers constructed TCRbeta libraries through three rounds of nested PCR with primers (Table S4). Before sequencing, PCR products of 200-500 bp were excised from the gel and purified with the QIAquick gel extraction kit. As for how the authors treated the data: Reads were cleaned with Trimmomatic, merged with FLASH into complete CDR3 sequences, and assigned to V(D)J germline segments with MiTCR. VDJtools was used to compute clonal diversity as the inverse Simpson's index. Productive reads were defined as in-frame sequences without a premature stop codon. Using fastp at Q25 and MiXCR, TCRdb reprocessed the public reads and kept productive beta chains. Records with the same CDR3 protein are collapsed into one entry carrying the most frequent genes and DNA. TCRdb's processing, not the study's, gives the V and J calls here. Counted in this sample were some 78,000 distinct CDR3 sequences; 65% to 90% of them appeared once. Less than 15% of the sample lies in the top ten.

Paper-wide results and their limitations: Significantly higher TCR diversity (inverse Simpson) was observed in tumor tissue than in normal lung tissue (approximately 430 vs 150, P = 0.0075, Mann-Whitney U test). Because peripheral blood was not sequenced, the blood TCRbeta repertoires of the lung cancer patients in the study went unexamined. In normal lung, the top 100 clones accounted for a significantly larger cumulative share of the repertoire than in tumor tissue. Younger patients had significantly higher TCR diversity, and higher tumor TCR diversity was associated with shorter overall and disease-free survival. Neither the sequencing platform nor unique molecular identifiers are mentioned in the methods. With only about 14 patients in the cohort, the authors noted that larger samples and more detailed clinical data are needed.

Sequencing input: lung tumor tissue. This receptor was identified in a woman aged 50 to 60 with non-small cell lung cancer. Recombination connected TRBV20-1 to TRBJ2-7; tentative D gene TRBD2, with 5 bases matching. The nucleotide sequence is given as TGCAGTGCTAGAGTAGCGAAGGGCCTGTCCTACGAGCAGTACTTC. It is translated as CSARVAKGLSYEQYF.